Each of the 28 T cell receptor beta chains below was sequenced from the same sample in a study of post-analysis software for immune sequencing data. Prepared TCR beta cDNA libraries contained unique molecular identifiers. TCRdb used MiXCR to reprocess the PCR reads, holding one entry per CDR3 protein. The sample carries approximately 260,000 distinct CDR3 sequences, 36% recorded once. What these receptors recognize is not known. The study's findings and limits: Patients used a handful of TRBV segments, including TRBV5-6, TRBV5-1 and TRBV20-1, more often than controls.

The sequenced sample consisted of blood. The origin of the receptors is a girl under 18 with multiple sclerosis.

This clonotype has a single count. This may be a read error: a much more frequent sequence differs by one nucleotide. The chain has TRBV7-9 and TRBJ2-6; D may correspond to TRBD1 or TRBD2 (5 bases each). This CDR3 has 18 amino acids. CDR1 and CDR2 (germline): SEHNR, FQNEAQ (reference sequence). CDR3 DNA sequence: TGTGCCAGCAGCTTAAGGGGACCCGACGCCTCTGGGGCCAACGTCCGGACTTTC. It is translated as CASSLRGPDASGANVRTF.

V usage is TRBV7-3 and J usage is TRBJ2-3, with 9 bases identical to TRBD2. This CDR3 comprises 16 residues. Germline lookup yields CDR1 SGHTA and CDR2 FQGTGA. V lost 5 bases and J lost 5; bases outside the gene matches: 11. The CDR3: CASSRGKREAGDTQYF. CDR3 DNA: TGTGCCAGCAGCCGCGGGAAGCGGGAGGCTGGAGATACGCAGTATTTT.

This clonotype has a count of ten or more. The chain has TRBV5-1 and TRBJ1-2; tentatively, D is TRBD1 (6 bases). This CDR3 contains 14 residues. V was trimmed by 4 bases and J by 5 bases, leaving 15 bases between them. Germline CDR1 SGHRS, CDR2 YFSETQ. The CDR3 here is CASSPSGQIYGYTF. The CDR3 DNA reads TGCGCCAGCAGCCCCAGCGGACAGATATATGGCTACACCTTC. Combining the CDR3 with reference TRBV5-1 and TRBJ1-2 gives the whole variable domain KAGVTQTPRYLIKTRGQQVTLSCSPISGHRSVSWYQQTPGQGLQFLFEYFSETQRNKGNFPGRFSGRQFSNSRSEMNVSTLELGDSALYLCASSPSGQIYGYTFGSGTRLTVV.

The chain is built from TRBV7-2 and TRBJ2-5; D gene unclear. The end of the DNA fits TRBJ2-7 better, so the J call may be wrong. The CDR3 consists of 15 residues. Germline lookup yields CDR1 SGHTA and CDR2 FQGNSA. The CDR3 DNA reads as TGTGCCAGCAGTTACCCCAGGAACGGGTCCTACGAGCAGTACTTC. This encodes CASSYPRNGSYEQYF.

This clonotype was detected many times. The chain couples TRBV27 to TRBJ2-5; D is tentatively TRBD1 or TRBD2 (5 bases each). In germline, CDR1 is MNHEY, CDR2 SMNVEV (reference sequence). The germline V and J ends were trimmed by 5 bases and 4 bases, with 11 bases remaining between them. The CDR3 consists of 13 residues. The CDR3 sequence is CASSHRGGETQYF. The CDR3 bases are TGTGCCAGCAGTCACCGTGGGGGAGAGACCCAGTACTTC.

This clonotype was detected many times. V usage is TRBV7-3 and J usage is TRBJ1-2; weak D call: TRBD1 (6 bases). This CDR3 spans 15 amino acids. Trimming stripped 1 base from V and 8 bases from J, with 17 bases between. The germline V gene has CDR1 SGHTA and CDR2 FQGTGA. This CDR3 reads CASSLSRGTSGGYTF. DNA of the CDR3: TGTGCCAGCAGCTTAAGTAGGGGGACGTCTGGGGGCTACACCTTC.

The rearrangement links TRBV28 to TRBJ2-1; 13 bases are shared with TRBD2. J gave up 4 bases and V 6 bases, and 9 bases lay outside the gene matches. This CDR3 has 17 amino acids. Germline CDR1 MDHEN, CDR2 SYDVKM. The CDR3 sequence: CASSKTGGLAGYNEQFF. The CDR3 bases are TGTGCCAGCAGCAAGACAGGGGGACTAGCGGGATACAATGAGCAGTTCTTC.

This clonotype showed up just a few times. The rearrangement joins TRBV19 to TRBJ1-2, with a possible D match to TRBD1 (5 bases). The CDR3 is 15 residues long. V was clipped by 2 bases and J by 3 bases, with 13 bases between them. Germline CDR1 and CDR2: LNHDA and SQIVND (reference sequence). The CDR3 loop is CASSIPGTGYYGYTF. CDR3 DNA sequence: TGTGCCAGTAGTATACCCGGGACGGGATACTATGGCTACACCTTC. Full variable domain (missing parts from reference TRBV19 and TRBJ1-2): DGGITQSPKYLFRKEGQNVTLSCEQNLNHDAMYWYRQDPGQGLRLIYYSQIVNDFQKGDIAEGYSVSREKKESFPLTVTSAQKNPTAFYLCASSIPGTGYYGYTFGSGTRLTVV.

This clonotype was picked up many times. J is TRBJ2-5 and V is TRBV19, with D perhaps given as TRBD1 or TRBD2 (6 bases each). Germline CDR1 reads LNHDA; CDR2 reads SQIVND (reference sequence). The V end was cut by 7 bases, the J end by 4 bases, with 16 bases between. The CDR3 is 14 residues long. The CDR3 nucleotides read TGTGCCAGTACCGCAGGAGGGGGTCGAGAGACCCAGTACTTC. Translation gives CASTAGGGRETQYF.

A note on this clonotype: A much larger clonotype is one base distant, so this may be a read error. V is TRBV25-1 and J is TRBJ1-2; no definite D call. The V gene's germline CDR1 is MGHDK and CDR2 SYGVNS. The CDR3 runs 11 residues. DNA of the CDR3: TGTGTCAGCAGTGAAGGGTATGGCTACACCTTC. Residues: CVSSEGYGYTF.

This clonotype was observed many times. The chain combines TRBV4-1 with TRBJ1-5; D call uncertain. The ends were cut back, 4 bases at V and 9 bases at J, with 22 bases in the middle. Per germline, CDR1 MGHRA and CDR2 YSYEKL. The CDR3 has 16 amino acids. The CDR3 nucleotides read TGCGCCAGCAGCCCTCCGACTCTTGTTGGTCGCGGGCCCCAGCATTTT. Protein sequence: CASSPPTLVGRGPQHF.

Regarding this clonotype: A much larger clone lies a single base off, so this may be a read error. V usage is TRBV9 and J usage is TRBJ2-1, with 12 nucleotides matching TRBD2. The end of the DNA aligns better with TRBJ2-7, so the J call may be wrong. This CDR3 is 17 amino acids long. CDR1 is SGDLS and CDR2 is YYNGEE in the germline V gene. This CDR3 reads CASSNPGTSGRYNEQYF. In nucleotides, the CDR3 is TGTGCCAGCAGCAACCCTGGGACTAGCGGGCGGTACAATGAGCAGTACTTC.

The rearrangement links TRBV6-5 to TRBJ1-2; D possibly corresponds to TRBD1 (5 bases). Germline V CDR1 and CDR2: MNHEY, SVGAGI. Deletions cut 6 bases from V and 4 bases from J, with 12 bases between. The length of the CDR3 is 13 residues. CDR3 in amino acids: CASSSTDFYGYTF. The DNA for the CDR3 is TGTGCCAGCAGCTCGACAGACTTCTATGGCTACACCTTC.

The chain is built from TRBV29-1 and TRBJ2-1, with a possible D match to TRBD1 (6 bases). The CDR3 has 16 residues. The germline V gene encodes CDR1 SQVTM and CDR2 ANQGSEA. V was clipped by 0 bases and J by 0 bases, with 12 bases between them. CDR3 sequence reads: CSVEDLGRGSYNEQFF. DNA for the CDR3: TGCAGCGTTGAAGATTTGGGCAGGGGCTCCTACAATGAGCAGTTCTTC.

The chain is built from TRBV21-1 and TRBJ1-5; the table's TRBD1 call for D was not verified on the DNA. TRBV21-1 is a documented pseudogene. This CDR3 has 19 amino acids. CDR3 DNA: TGTGCCAGCAGCAAAGCTAAGGGGGGCGTTTTGGCCCTCAATCAGCCCCAGCATTTT. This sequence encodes CASSKAKGGVLALNQPQHF.

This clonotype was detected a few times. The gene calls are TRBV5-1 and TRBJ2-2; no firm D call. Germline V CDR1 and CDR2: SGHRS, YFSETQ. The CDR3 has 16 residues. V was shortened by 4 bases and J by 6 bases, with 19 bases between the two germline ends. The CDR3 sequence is CASSPELTGYAGELFF. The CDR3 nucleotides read TGCGCCAGCAGCCCAGAGTTAACCGGTTACGCCGGGGAGCTGTTTTTT.

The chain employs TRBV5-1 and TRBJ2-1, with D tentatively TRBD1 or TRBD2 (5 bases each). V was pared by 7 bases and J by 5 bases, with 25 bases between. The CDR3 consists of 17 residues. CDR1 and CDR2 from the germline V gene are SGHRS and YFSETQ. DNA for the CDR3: TGCGCCAGCTCCGAAGGGGTTGGGGCAAGGGGAGACAATGAGCAGTTCTTC. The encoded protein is CASSEGVGARGDNEQFF.

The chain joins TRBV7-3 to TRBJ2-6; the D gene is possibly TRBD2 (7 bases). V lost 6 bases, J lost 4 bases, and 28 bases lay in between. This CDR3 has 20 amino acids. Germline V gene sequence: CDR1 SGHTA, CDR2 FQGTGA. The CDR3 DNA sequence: TGTGCCAGCAGACCCTACCCACAGGGACGGGGGGCGTCGGGGGCCAACGTCCTGACTTTC. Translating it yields CASRPYPQGRGASGANVLTF.

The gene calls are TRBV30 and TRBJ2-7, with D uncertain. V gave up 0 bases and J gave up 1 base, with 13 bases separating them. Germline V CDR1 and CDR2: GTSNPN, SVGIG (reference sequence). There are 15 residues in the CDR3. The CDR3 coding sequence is TGTGCCTGGAGTGTAACCCGAGGCCCGTCCTACGAGCAGTACTTC. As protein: CAWSVTRGPSYEQYF.

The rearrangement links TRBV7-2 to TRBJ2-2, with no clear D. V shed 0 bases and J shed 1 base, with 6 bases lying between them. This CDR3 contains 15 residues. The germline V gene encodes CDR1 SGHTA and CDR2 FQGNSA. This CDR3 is CASSLAWGNTGELFF. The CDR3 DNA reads TGTGCCAGCAGCTTAGCTTGGGGGAACACCGGGGAGCTGTTTTTT.

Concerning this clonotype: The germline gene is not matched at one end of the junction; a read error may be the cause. For the CDR3, the DNA is TGTGCCAGCAGTTCCGAGGGGTCTGGGGCCAGCGTCCTGACTTTC. Its protein product is CASSSEGSGASVLTF. V and J are TRBV6-5 and TRBJ2-6; D may be TRBD1 or TRBD2 (5 bases each). From germline, CDR1 is MNHEY and CDR2 SVGAGI. CDR3 length: 15 residues.

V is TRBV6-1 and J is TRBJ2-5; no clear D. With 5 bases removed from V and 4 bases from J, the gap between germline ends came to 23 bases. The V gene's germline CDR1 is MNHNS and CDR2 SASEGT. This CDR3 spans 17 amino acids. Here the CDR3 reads CASSIDSIGRQAETQYF. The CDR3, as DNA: TGTGCCAGCAGTATTGACTCGATTGGCCGTCAGGCAGAGACCCAGTACTTC.

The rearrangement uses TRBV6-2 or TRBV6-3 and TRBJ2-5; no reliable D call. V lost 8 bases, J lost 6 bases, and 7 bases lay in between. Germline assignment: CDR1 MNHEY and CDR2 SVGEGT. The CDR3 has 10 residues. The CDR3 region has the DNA TGTGCCAGCGGAACGCAGACCCAGTACTTC. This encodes CASGTQTQYF.

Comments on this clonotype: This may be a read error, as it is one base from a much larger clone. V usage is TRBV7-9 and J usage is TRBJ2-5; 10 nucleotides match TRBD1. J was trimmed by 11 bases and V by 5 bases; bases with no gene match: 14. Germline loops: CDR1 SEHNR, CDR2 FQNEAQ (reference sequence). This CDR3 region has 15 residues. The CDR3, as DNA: TGTGCCAGCAGCGCGGGACAGGGGAACCACAATGAGCAGTACTTC. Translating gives CASSAGQGNHNEQYF.

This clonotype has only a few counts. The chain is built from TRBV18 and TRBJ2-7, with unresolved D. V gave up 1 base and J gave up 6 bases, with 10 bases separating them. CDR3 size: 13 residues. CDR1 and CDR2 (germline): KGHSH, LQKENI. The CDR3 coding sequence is TGTGCCAGCTCACCACTCCCCATGGGCGAGCAGTACTTC. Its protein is CASSPLPMGEQYF.

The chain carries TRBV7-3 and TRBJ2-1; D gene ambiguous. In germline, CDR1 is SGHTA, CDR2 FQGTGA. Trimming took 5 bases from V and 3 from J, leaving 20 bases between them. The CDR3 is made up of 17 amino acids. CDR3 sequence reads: CASSPNPGRKNYNEQFF. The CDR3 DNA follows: TGTGCCAGCAGCCCCAACCCCGGCCGTAAGAACTACAATGAGCAGTTCTTC.

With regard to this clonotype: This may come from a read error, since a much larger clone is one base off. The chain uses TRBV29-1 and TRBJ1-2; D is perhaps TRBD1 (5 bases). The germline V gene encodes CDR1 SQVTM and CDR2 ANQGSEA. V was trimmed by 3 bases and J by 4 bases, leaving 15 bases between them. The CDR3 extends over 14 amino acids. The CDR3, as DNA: TGCAGCGTTGATATTGGGGACGCGGGCTATGGCTACACCTTC. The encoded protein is CSVDIGDAGYGYTF.

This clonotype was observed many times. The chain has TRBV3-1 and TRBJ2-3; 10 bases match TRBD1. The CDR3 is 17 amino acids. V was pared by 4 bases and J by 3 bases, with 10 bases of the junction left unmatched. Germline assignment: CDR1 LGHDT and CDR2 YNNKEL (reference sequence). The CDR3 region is CASSRTGGDRGTDTQYF. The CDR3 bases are TGTGCCAGCAGCCGAACCGGGGGGGACAGGGGAACAGATACGCAGTATTTT.